This TCR beta chain comes out of a study of cytomegalovirus exposure and HLA in healthy donors. Overall study findings and caveats: The authors excluded some V segments, including TRBV6-2 and TRBV6-3, as indistinguishable. Roughly uniform sequencing depth across donors was assumed, possibly incorrectly.

The V and J ends lost 4 bases and 3 bases, in that order; junction bases with no gene match: 3. This CDR3 is 14 amino acids long. Germline lookup yields CDR1 SGHDT and CDR2 YYEEEE. Concerning this clone itself: No antigen is known for it.

The study ran its PCR with 60 Vbeta and 13 Jbeta primers. TCRdb's table, derived via immunoSEQ multiplex PCR, lists solely in-frame clones and lacks some. Among about 160,000 clones listed, 65% to 90% were seen once. Healthy bone marrow donors formed the donor group. The sample comprised PBMCs. This clonotype was obtained from a human donor in good health. V and J are TRBV5-6 and TRBJ1-5; the match to TRBD1 covers 8 bases. CDR3: CASSKGQVNQPQHF. In DNA form, the CDR3 reads TGTGCCAGCAGCAAGGGACAGGTCAATCAGCCCCAGCATTTT. Full variable domain (rest looked up from reference TRBV5-6 and TRBJ1-5): DAGVTQSPTHLIKTRGQQVTLRCSPKSGHDTVSWYQQALGQGPQFIFQYYEEEERQRGNFPDRFSGHQFPNYSSELNVNALLLGDSALYLCASSKGQVNQPQHFGDGTRLSIL.